Listed below are T cell receptor beta chains from one sample, sequenced in a study of cytomegalovirus exposure and HLA in healthy donors. Here immunoSEQ multiplex PCR was the method, and the copy in TCRdb shows in-frame clones only, minus some. The sample has 130,000 to 150,000 clones, about 73% seen once. The material sequenced was PBMCs. The receptors originated from a man in his forties or fifties in good health and CMV-seropositive. Both conserved end residues are part of each CDR3. D genes are given only for firm matches. Rows may omit the clone size; those that give it use once, few, many or a size class.

abundance	v_gene	d_gene	len	j_gene	CDR3aa	CDR3nt
.	TRBV6-5	.	14	TRBJ2-7	CASSLSRGSYEQYF	TGTGCCAGCAGTTTGTCCAGGGGATCCTACGAGCAGTACTTC
.	TRBV18	TRBD1	17	TRBJ1-3	CASSPDKTGTPGNTIYF	TGTGCCAGCTCACCAGATAAGACAGGGACCCCTGGAAACACCATATATTTT
once	TRBV11-2	.	14	TRBJ2-3	CASSTTTQPDTQYF	TGTGCCAGCAGTACTACGACCCAGCCCGATACGCAGTATTTT
.	TRBV30	TRBD1	15	TRBJ1-5	CAWSYNRGGNQPQHF	TGTGCCTGGAGTTACAACAGGGGCGGGAATCAGCCCCAGCATTTT
.	TRBV11-1	.	12	TRBJ2-1	CASSLSFPEQFF	TGTGCCAGCAGCTTATCTTTTCCTGAGCAGTTCTTC
.	TRBV19	.	16	TRBJ2-4	CASSMSLQAGLDIQYF	TGTGCCAGTAGTATGTCGCTCCAGGCAGGGTTGGACATTCAGTACTTC
.	TRBV5-4	.	15	TRBJ2-7	CASSLGKPQPYEQYF	TGTGCCAGCAGCTTGGGTAAACCACAACCCTACGAGCAGTACTTC
.	TRBV18	TRBD1	16	TRBJ1-1	CASSPRPGQRNTEAFF	TGTGCCAGCTCACCACGCCCGGGACAGAGGAACACTGAAGCTTTCTTT
once	TRBV7-6	.	15	TRBJ2-7	CASSPGGQNTYEQYF	TGTGCCAGCAGCCCAGGTGGACAAAATACCTACGAGCAGTACTTC
.	TRBV4-1	TRBD2	16	TRBJ2-7	CASSRTTSGTTYEQYF	TGCGCCAGCAGCCGAACGACTAGCGGAACGACGTACGAGCAGTACTTC
.	TRBV7-8	.	15	TRBJ2-5	CASSLVAGAQETQYF	TGTGCCAGCAGCTTAGTTGCAGGGGCACAAGAGACCCAGTACTTC
once	TRBV19	TRBD2	15	TRBJ2-7	CASSSRTSRPYEQYF	TGTGCCAGTAGTTCCCGGACTAGTCGACCCTACGAGCAGTACTTC
.	TRBV28	.	11	TRBJ2-7	CASSGRYEQYF	TGTGCCAGCAGCGGGAGATACGAGCAGTACTTC
.	TRBV29-1	TRBD2	13	TRBJ2-7	CSVVSGRGYEQYF	TGCAGCGTTGTTAGCGGGAGAGGTTACGAGCAGTACTTC
once	TRBV7-9	.	12	TRBJ1-2	CASSKTDYGYTF	TGTGCCAGCAGCAAGACAGACTATGGCTACACCTTC
.	TRBV11-2	TRBD1	14	TRBJ2-7	CASSFGTGSYEQYF	TGTGCCAGCAGCTTCGGGACAGGGTCCTACGAGCAGTACTTC
once	TRBV10-3	TRBD1	15	TRBJ1-4	CAISDSDRGREKLFF	TGTGCCATCAGTGATTCAGACAGGGGAAGAGAAAAACTGTTTTTT
.	TRBV4-1	.	16	TRBJ1-4	CASSQGARRTNEKLFF	TGCGCCAGCAGCCAAGGTGCGAGGAGGACTAATGAAAAACTGTTTTTT
.	TRBV19	.	13	TRBJ1-4	CASRTGYNEKLFF	TGTGCCAGTAGGACGGGGTATAATGAAAAACTGTTTTTT
.	TRBV29-1	.	13	TRBJ1-5	CSVGFTEHQPQHF	TGCAGCGTTGGATTCACCGAGCATCAGCCCCAGCATTTT
once	TRBV29-1	.	14	TRBJ1-1	CSVEFGTLNTEAFF	TGCAGCGTTGAATTTGGGACTTTGAACACTGAAGCTTTCTTT
.	TRBV5-6	TRBD1	13	TRBJ1-5	CASSAGQGWPQHF	TGTGCCAGCAGCGCGGGACAGGGATGGCCCCAGCATTTT
.	TRBV9	.	15	TRBJ1-1	CASSVEAGQDTEAFF	TGTGCCAGCAGCGTAGAAGCAGGGCAAGACACTGAAGCTTTCTTT
few	TRBV7-8	TRBD2	14	TRBJ2-2	CASSLAGGPRELFF	TGTGCCAGCAGCTTAGCGGGAGGGCCTAGAGAGCTGTTTTTT
.	TRBV6-4	.	14	TRBJ1-5	CASICWSPDQPQHF	TGTGCCAGCATTTGTTGGTCACCAGATCAGCCCCAGCATTTT
.	TRBV6-5	.	14	TRBJ2-7	CASSLTGLTYEQYF	TGTGCCAGCAGTTTAACAGGGCTAACCTACGAGCAGTACTTC
.	TRBV18	TRBD1	16	TRBJ2-5	CASSQSPGQGVETQYF	TGTGCCAGCTCACAGAGCCCGGGACAGGGAGTGGAGACCCAGTACTTC
.	TRBV30	TRBD1	13	TRBJ1-1	CAWQKQGLTEAFF	TGTGCCTGGCAAAAACAGGGGCTCACTGAAGCTTTCTTT
.	TRBV15	.	13	TRBJ2-7	CATSRERNYEQYF	TGTGCCACCAGCAGAGAAAGAAACTACGAGCAGTACTTC
.	TRBV27	.	13	TRBJ2-3	CASSSLAVDTQYF	TGTGCCAGCAGTTCGTTAGCTGTAGATACGCAGTATTTT
.	TRBV18	.	14	TRBJ1-4	CASSPQGQREKLFF	TGTGCCAGCTCACCCCAGGGACAAAGGGAAAAACTGTTTTTT
.	TRBV11-2	TRBD1	15	TRBJ1-4	CASSSRTGKGGKLFF	TGTGCCAGCAGCTCCCGGACAGGGAAGGGGGGAAAACTGTTTTTT
.	TRBV28	.	16	TRBJ1-2	CASSFESSRPNYGYTF	TGTGCCAGCAGTTTTGAAAGTAGCAGACCTAACTATGGCTACACCTTC
once	TRBV6-5	.	15	TRBJ1-4	CASSYSTATNEKLFF	TGTGCCAGCAGTTACTCGACAGCAACTAATGAAAAACTGTTTTTT
.	TRBV5-1	.	15	TRBJ2-7	CASSLAAGYSYEQYF	TGCGCCAGCAGCTTGGCGGCAGGTTATTCCTACGAGCAGTACTTC
.	TRBV27	TRBD1	15	TRBJ2-1	CASSGGQGGPGVGFF	TGTGCCAGCAGTGGTGGACAGGGGGGTCCCGGGGTAGGGTTCTTC
once	TRBV6-5	TRBD1	16	TRBJ2-5	CASSYWDRDLRETQYF	TGTGCCAGCAGTTACTGGGACAGGGATTTGAGGGAGACCCAGTACTTC